The clone carrying this TCR beta chain was seen a handful of times. Its antigen is not known. The entry originates in a study of cytomegalovirus exposure and HLA in healthy donors. Regarding the study as a whole: Later on, a genetic analysis was performed. It linked a missense variant in DCLRE1C with V- and J-gene trimming of TCR beta.

13 Jbeta primers and 60 Vbeta primers were used for the PCR. Produced via immunoSEQ multiplex PCR; TCRdb's table is partial and in-frame only. This sample has approximately 180,000 clones, with roughly 13% found just once. Trimming stripped 5 bases from V and 3 bases from J, with 14 bases between. Looked up from germline, CDR1 is SEHNR and CDR2 is FQNEAQ (reference sequence). This CDR3 comprises 14 residues. The sequence came from a man aged 50 to 59 in good health and CMV-seropositive. Source material: PBMCs. This rearrangement joins TRBV7-9 to TRBJ2-7, with a weak D call TRBD1 (6 bases). CDR3 nucleotides: TGTGCCAGCAGCCCTCGACAGGCCGACTACGAGCAGTACTTC. Its translation is CASSPRQADYEQYF.